This T cell receptor (beta chain) was profiled in a study of cytomegalovirus exposure and HLA in healthy donors. Study-level results: Rare sequences made up most TCRs, while some public TCRs were found in many donors.

Use of 60 Vbeta and 13 Jbeta primers characterized the PCR. In the authors' methods: Among the unique TCR beta chains that a later analysis counted, about 85 million in all, 10 million to 13 million were shared. The repertoire was sequenced with immunoSEQ multiplex PCR; TCRdb's copy has only in-frame clones and lacks some. That table gives V, J and clone size, and the DNA gave D and trimming. This repertoire shows about 85,000 clones, about 80% found once; its top ten account for 20% to 30%. Looked up from germline, CDR1 is SGHKS and CDR2 is YYEKEE (reference sequence). With 1 base removed from V and 4 bases from J, the gap between germline ends came to 11 bases. CDR3 size: 14 residues. On this clone: The target antigen is unknown.

This rearrangement joins TRBV5-5 to TRBJ1-2; weak D call: TRBD1 (5 bases). The sequenced sample was PBMCs. The sequence was collected from a woman in her fifties or sixties in good health and CMV-seropositive. CDR3 sequence (DNA): TGTGCCAGCAGCTTGTCGGGGGGTGCCTATGGCTACACCTTC. Protein product: CASSLSGGAYGYTF.